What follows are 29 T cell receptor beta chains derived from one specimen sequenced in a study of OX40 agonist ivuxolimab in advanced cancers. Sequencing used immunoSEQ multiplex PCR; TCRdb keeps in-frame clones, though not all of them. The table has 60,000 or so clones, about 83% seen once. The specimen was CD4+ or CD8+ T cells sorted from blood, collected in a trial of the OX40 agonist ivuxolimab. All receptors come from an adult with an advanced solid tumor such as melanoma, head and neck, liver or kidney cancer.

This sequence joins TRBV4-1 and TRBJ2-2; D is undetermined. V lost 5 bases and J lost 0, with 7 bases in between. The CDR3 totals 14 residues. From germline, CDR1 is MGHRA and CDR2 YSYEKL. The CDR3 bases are TGCGCCAGCAGCTTCAACCCGAACACCGGGGAGCTGTTTTTT. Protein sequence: CASSFNPNTGELFF.

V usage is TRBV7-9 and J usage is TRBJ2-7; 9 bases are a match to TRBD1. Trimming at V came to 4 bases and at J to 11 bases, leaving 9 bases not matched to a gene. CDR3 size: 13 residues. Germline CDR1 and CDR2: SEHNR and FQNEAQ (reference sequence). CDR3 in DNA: TGTGCCAGCAGCTCCCGACAGGGGGAGATGGAGTACTTC. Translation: CASSSRQGEMEYF. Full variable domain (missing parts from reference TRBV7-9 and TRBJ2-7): DTGVSQNPRHKITKRGQNVTFRCDPISEHNRLYWYRQTLGQGPEFLTYFQNEAQLEKSRLLSDRFSAERPKGSFSTLEIQRTEQGDSAMYLCASSSRQGEMEYFGPGTRLTVT.

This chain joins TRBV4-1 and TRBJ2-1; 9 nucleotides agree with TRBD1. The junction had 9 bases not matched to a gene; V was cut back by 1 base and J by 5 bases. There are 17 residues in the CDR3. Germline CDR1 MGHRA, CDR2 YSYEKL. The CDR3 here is CASSQALPGQGNNEQFF. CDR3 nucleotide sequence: TGCGCCAGCAGCCAAGCACTCCCGGGACAGGGAAACAATGAGCAGTTCTTC.

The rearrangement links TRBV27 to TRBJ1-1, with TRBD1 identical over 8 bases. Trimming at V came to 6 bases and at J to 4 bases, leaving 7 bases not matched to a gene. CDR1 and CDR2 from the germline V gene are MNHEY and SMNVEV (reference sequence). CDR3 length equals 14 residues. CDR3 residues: CASRLQGAGTEAFF. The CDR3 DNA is TGTGCCAGCAGACTTCAGGGGGCCGGCACTGAAGCTTTCTTT.

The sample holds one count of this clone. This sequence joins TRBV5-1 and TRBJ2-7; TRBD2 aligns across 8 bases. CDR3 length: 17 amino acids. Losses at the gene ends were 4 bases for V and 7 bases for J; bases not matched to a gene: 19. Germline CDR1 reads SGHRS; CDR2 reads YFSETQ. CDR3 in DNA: TGCGCCAGCAGCCCCGGGGGGGGGCGCGAACCCGCGGGGGAGCAGTACTTC. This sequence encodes CASSPGGGREPAGEQYF. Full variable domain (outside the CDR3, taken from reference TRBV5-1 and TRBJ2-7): KAGVTQTPRYLIKTRGQQVTLSCSPISGHRSVSWYQQTPGQGLQFLFEYFSETQRNKGNFPGRFSGRQFSNSRSEMNVSTLELGDSALYLCASSPGGGREPAGEQYFGPGTRLTVT.

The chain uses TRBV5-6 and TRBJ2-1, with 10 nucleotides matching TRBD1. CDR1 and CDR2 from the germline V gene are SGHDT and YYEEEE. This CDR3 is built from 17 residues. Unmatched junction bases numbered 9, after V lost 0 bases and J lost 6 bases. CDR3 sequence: CASSLGQGAPWANEQFF. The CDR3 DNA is TGTGCCAGCAGCTTGGGACAGGGGGCACCCTGGGCCAATGAGCAGTTCTTC.

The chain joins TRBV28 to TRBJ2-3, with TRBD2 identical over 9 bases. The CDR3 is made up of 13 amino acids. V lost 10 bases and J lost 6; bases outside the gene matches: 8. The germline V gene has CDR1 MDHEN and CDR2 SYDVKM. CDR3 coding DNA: TGTGCCACCTTACTAGCGGGTGGGGATACGCAGTATTTT. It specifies CATLLAGGDTQYF.

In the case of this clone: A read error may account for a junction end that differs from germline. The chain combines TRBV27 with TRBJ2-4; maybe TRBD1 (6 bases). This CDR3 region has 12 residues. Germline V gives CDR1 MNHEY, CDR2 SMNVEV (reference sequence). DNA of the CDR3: TGTGCCAGCAGTTTATCGCAGGGGACCATGCACTTC. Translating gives CASSLSQGTMHF.

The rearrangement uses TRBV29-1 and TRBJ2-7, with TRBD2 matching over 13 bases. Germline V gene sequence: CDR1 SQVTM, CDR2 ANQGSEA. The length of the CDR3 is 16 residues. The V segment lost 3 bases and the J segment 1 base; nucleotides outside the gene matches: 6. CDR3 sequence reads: CSVEGGLAGWSYEQYF. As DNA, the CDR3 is TGCAGCGTTGAGGGGGGACTAGCGGGATGGTCCTACGAGCAGTACTTC.

CDR3: CASSRAGGPGEQYF. CDR3 sequence (DNA): TGTGCCAGCAGCCGAGCGGGAGGGCCGGGAGAGCAGTACTTC. The chain couples TRBV7-8 to TRBJ2-7; 10 positions match TRBD2. The CDR3 has 14 residues. V trimming: 5 bases; J trimming: 7 bases; junction bases outside the gene matches: 8. Germline assignment: CDR1 SGHVS and CDR2 FQNEAQ.

The CDR3 is CASSDETSGEQFF. The CDR3 DNA reads as TGTGCCAGCAGTGACGAGACTAGCGGTGAGCAGTTCTTC. The chain uses TRBV6-4 and TRBJ2-1, with 9 bases that match TRBD2. V was pared by 2 bases and J by 9 bases, with 2 bases of the junction left unmatched. The CDR3 runs to 13 residues. From germline, CDR1 is MRHNA and CDR2 SNTAGT.

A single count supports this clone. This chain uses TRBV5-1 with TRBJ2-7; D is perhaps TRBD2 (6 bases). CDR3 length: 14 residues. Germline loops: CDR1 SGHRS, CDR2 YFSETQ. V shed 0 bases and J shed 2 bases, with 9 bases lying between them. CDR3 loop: CASSLVGGTYEQYF. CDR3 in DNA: TGCGCCAGCAGCTTGGTGGGGGGAACCTACGAGCAGTACTTC.

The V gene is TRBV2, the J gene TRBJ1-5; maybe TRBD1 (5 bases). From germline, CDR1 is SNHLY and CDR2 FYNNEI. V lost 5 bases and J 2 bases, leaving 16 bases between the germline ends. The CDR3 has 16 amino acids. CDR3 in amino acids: CASSRRGTGGNQPQHF. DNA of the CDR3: TGTGCCAGCAGTCGACGTGGAACAGGAGGCAATCAGCCCCAGCATTTT.

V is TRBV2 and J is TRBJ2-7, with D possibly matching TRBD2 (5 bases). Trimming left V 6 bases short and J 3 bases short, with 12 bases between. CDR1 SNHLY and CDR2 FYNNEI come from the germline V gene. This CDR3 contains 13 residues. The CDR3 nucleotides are TGTGCCAGCAGAGTCGACGGACTCTACGAGCAGTACTTC. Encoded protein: CASRVDGLYEQYF.

CDR3 protein: CASSSPTTAGMWNEQFF. The DNA of the CDR3 is TGTGCCAGCAGCTCACCAACCACAGCGGGCATGTGGAATGAGCAGTTCTTC. J is TRBJ2-1 and V is TRBV7-9; D perhaps matches TRBD2 (6 bases). The CDR3 has 17 residues. Germline CDR1 reads SEHNR; CDR2 reads FQNEAQ (reference sequence). Trimming stripped 4 bases from V and 7 bases from J, with 23 bases between.

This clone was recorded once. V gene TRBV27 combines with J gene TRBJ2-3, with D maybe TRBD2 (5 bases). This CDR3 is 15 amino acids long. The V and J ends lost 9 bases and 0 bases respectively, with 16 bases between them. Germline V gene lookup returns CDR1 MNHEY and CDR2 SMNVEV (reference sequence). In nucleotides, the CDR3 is TGTGCCAGTTCCCCCCTGAGCGGTAGCACAGATACGCAGTATTTT. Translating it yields CASSPLSGSTDTQYF.

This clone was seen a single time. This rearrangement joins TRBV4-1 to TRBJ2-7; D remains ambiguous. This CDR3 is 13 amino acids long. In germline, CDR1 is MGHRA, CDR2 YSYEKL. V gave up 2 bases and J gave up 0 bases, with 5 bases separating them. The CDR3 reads CASSQTNSYEQYF. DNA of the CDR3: TGCGCCAGCAGCCAAACCAACTCCTACGAGCAGTACTTC.

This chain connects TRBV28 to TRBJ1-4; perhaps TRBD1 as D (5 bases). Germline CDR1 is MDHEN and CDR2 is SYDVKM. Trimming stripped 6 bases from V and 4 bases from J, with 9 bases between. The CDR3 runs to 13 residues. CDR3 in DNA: TGTGCCAGCAGCCGGACAAGTAATGAAAAACTGTTTTTT. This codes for CASSRTSNEKLFF.

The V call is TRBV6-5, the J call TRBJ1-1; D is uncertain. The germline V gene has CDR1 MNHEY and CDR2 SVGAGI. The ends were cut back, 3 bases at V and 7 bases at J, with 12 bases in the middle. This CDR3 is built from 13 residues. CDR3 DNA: TGTGCCAGCAGTTATGAAGGGTTTTTTGAAGCTTTCTTT. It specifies CASSYEGFFEAFF.

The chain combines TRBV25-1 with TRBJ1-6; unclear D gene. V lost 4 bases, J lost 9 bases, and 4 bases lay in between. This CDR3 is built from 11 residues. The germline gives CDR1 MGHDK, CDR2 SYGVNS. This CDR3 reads CASSGGSPLHF. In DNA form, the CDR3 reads TGTGCCAGCAGTGGTGGTTCACCCCTCCACTTT.

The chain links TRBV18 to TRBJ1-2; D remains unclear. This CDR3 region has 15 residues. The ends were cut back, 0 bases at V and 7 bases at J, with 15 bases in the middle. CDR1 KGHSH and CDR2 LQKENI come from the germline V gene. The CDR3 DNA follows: TGTGCCAGCTCACCACCGTTCACGGAGAGAATTGGCTACACCTTC. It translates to CASSPPFTERIGYTF.

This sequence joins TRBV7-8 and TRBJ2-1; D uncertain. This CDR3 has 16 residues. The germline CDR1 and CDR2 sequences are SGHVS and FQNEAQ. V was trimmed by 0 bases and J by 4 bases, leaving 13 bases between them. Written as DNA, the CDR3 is TGTGCCAGCAGCTTAGCGCAACGGCTAGTTTACAATGAGCAGTTCTTC. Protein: CASSLAQRLVYNEQFF.

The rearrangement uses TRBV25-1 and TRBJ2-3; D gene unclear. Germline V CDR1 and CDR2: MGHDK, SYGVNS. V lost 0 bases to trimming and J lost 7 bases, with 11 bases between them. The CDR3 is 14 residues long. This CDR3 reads CASSEYRVGNTQYF. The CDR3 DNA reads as TGTGCCAGCAGTGAATACCGGGTTGGTAATACGCAGTATTTT.

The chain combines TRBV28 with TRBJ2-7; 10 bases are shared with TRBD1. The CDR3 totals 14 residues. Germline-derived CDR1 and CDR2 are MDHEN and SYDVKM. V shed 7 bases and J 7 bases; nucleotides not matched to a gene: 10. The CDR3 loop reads CASNGDRGLLEQYF. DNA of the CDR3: TGTGCCAGCAATGGCGACAGGGGGCTTCTAGAGCAGTACTTC.

CDR3 nucleotide sequence: TGCAGCGTTGACTTCGGAGTTTTCACAGATACGCAGTATTTT. Encoded protein: CSVDFGVFTDTQYF. The rearrangement links TRBV29-1 to TRBJ2-3; the D is unclear. Trimming left V 3 bases short and J 2 bases short, with 12 bases between. This CDR3 has 14 residues. The germline CDR1 and CDR2 sequences are SQVTM and ANQGSEA.

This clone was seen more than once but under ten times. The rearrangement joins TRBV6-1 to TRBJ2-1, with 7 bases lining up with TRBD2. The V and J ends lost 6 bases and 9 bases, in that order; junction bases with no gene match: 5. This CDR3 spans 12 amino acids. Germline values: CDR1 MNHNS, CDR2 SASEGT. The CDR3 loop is CASRGLRSEQFF. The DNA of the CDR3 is TGTGCCAGCAGGGGACTAAGGAGTGAGCAGTTCTTC.

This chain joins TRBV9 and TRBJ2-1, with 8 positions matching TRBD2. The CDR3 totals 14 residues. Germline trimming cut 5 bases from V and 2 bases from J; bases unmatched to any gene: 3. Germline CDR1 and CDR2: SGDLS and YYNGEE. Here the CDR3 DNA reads TGTGCCAGCAGAGCGGGAGAAACCTACAATGAGCAGTTCTTC. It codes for CASRAGETYNEQFF.

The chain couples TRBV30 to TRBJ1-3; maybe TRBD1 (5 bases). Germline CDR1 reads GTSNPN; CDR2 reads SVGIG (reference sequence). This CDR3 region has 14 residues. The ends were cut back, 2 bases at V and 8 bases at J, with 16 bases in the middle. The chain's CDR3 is CAWSPSVGVYTIYF. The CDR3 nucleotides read TGTGCCTGGAGTCCCTCAGTGGGGGTCTACACCATATATTTT. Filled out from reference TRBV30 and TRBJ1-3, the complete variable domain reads SQTIHQWPATLVQPVGSPLSLECTVEGTSNPNLYWYRQAAGRGLQLLFYSVGIGQISSEVPQNLSASRPQDRQFILSSKKLLLSDSGFYLCAWSPSVGVYTIYFGEGSWLTVV.

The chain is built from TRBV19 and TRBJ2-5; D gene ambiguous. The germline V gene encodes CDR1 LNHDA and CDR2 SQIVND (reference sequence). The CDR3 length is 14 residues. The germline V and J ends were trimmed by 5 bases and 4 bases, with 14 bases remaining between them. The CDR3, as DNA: TGTGCCAGTAGTTCCCGCAGGTTGGGAGAGACCCAGTACTTC. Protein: CASSSRRLGETQYF.